Each of the 8 T cell receptor beta chains below was sequenced from the same sample in a study of control samples from healthy donors and cancer patients. Some clones are missing from TCRdb's copy, which holds only in-frame ones; the method was immunoSEQ multiplex PCR. The sample lists about 130,000 clones, about 88% occurring once. Sequencing used blood. The receptors stem from a man between 45 and 60 years old in good health.

The chain is built from TRBV27 and TRBJ2-5; 7 bases are shared with TRBD2. Germline assignment: CDR1 MNHEY and CDR2 SMNVEV (reference sequence). The CDR3 consists of 12 residues. V was clipped by 5 bases and J by 7 bases; unmatched bases: 4. The CDR3 DNA reads as TGTGCCAGCAGTGCCGGCGGGGGGACCCAGTACTTC. This codes for CASSAGGGTQYF.

The chain recombines TRBV28 with TRBJ1-4; 9 bases fit TRBD1. There are 16 residues in the CDR3. Unmatched junction bases numbered 8, after V lost 2 bases and J lost 7 bases. Germline CDR1 and CDR2: MDHEN and SYDVKM. The chain's CDR3 is CASSLPRTGVGEKLFF. The CDR3 region has the DNA TGTGCCAGCAGTTTACCCCGGACAGGGGTGGGTGAAAAACTGTTTTTT.

V gene TRBV7-2 combines with J gene TRBJ2-7; 8 bases fit TRBD1. Germline CDR1 is SGHTA and CDR2 is FQGNSA. With V trimmed by 4 bases and J by 3 bases, 8 bases remained unmatched. The CDR3 runs to 15 residues. The CDR3: CASSYTRDRLYEQYF. The CDR3, as DNA: TGTGCCAGCAGCTACACCCGGGACAGGCTCTACGAGCAGTACTTC.

V gene TRBV3-1 (or the pseudogene TRBV3-2) combines with J gene TRBJ2-1; TRBD2 agrees at 9 bases. In germline, CDR1 is LGHDT, CDR2 YNNKEL (reference sequence). The CDR3 extends over 15 amino acids. V gave up 6 bases and J gave up 1 base; unmatched junction bases: 4. The CDR3 protein is CASRLTSGSYNEQFF. The CDR3 nucleotides read TGTGCCAGCAGGCTGACTAGCGGATCCTACAATGAGCAGTTCTTC.

The rearrangement links TRBV5-6 to TRBJ1-2; tentative D call: TRBD1 (5 bases). Germline CDR1 and CDR2: SGHDT and YYEEEE. Trimming stripped 0 bases from V and 0 bases from J, with 12 bases between. The CDR3 length is 16 residues. CDR3 bases: TGTGCCAGCAGCTTGGTGGGGAGGGGAACTAACTATGGCTACACCTTC. This encodes CASSLVGRGTNYGYTF.

A few counts support this clone. V gene TRBV3-1 (or the pseudogene TRBV3-2) combines with J gene TRBJ1-2; no clear D. Deletions cut 5 bases from V and 8 bases from J, with 12 bases between. The CDR3 has 12 residues. The germline V gene encodes CDR1 LGHDT and CDR2 YNNKEL (reference sequence). The DNA for the CDR3 is TGTGCCAGCAGCTTCCTATCCACGGGCTACACCTTC. As protein: CASSFLSTGYTF.

This clone was observed a handful of times. This chain links TRBV28 with TRBJ2-4, with 7 bases aligning to TRBD1. The germline gives CDR1 MDHEN, CDR2 SYDVKM. The CDR3 runs to 15 residues. The trim removed 6 bases at V and 2 bases at J, leaving 7 bases unmatched. CDR3 region: CASSSTGAPKNIQYF. CDR3 coding DNA: TGTGCCAGCAGCTCTACAGGGGCCCCCAAAAACATTCAGTACTTC.

The genes are TRBV5-1 and TRBJ2-7, with 8 bases fitting TRBD2. Germline V gene data show CDR1 as SGHRS and CDR2 as YFSETQ. Unmatched junction bases numbered 3, after V lost 1 base and J lost 3 bases. This CDR3 spans 14 amino acids. Here the CDR3 reads CASSLYGGGYEQYF. DNA for the CDR3: TGCGCCAGCAGCTTGTACGGGGGGGGCTACGAGCAGTACTTC.